Presented here are 26 T cell receptor beta chains from one specimen sequenced in a study of regulatory T cells in long-lasting Graves disease. Arm-PCR of CDR3 regions with iRepertoire HTBI primers generated TCR beta libraries. A single record per CDR3 protein comes from TCRdb applying MiXCR to the multiplex PCR reads. The top ten clones hold 18% of a sample with about 620,000 distinct CDR3 sequences, roughly 15% of them seen once. Time point in this sample: newly diagnosed GD, antithyroid drugs for less than 3 months. With RNA extracted from PBMCs as input, the TCR library was made. The sample also formed part of further work on T cells in Graves' hyperthyroidism and ophthalmopathy.

The specimen comprised peripheral blood mononuclear cells (PBMCs), sampled at new diagnosis, from a patient treated with antithyroid drugs. The receptor set was obtained from a woman between 25 and 40 years old with Graves disease.

With regard to this clonotype: Since a much larger clone is just one base distant, this may be a read error. The genes are TRBV6-2 or TRBV6-3 and TRBJ1-1, with TRBD1 matching over 8 bases. The CDR3 spans 13 residues. Unmatched junction bases numbered 7, after V lost 8 bases and J lost 5 bases. Germline V gene lookup returns CDR1 MNHEY and CDR2 SVGEGT. The CDR3 coding sequence is TGTGCCAGCGGGGGGGGACAGGTAACTGAAGCTTTCTTT. It translates to CASGGGQVTEAFF.

This clonotype was found many times. CDR3 sequence: CASSDRGFSQPQHF. CDR3 DNA: TGTGCCAGCAGCGATAGGGGATTCTCTCAGCCCCAGCATTTT. The chain carries TRBV6-1 and TRBJ1-5, with a weak D call TRBD1 (5 bases). CDR1 is MNHNS, CDR2 SASEGT, per germline. The CDR3 has 14 residues. Trimming took 6 bases from V and 6 from J, leaving 15 bases between them.

This clonotype showed up many times. The chain joins TRBV20-1 to TRBJ1-6, with 9 bases that match TRBD1. The ends lost 6 bases at V and 7 bases at J; junction bases unmatched: 7. Germline-derived CDR1 and CDR2 are DFQATT and SNEGSKA (reference sequence). The CDR3 loop spans 14 amino acids. In DNA form, the CDR3 reads TGCAGTGCCAGGACAGGGGAGAGCAATTCACCCCTCCACTTT. This codes for CSARTGESNSPLHF.

Comment on this clonotype: A read error may be the cause here, since a much bigger clone is one base away. CDR3 nucleotide sequence: TGTGCCAGTAGTATTTATACAGGGGCAGCTTCGGGACAGCCCCAGTATTTT. The encoded protein is CASSIYTGAASGQPQYF. The V call is TRBV19, the J call TRBJ1-5; 7 positions match TRBD1. TRBJ2-3 explains the end of the DNA better; the J call may be wrong. The CDR3 extends over 17 amino acids. Germline assignment: CDR1 LNHDA and CDR2 SQIVND (reference sequence).

This clonotype appeared many times. The gene calls are TRBV14 and TRBJ2-7; D may match TRBD1 or TRBD2 (5 bases each). Trimming took off 1 base at V and 6 bases at J, with 10 bases between the two ends. This CDR3 region has 13 residues. Germline loops: CDR1 SGHDN, CDR2 FVKESK. The CDR3 sequence: CASSQARGAEQYF. The CDR3 region has the DNA TGTGCCAGCAGCCAAGCCCGAGGGGCCGAGCAGTACTTC.

The chain joins TRBV9 to TRBJ1-3, with a possible D match to TRBD1 (6 bases). Germline CDR1 SGDLS, CDR2 YYNGEE. The CDR3 extends over 16 amino acids. V shed 4 bases and J shed 4 bases, with 18 bases lying between them. CDR3 bases: TGTGCCAGCAGCATGCCCGGGGGGCTAGCGGGAAACACCATATATTTT. As protein: CASSMPGGLAGNTIYF.

This clonotype was counted at least ten times. This sequence joins TRBV12-3 or TRBV12-4 and TRBJ2-1, with D hard to call. Deletions cut 3 bases from V and 9 bases from J, with 9 bases between. CDR3 length: 12 amino acids. The CDR3 spells CASSFGRSEQFF. CDR3 DNA: TGTGCCAGCAGTTTCGGTAGGAGTGAGCAGTTCTTC.

This clonotype was seen at least ten times. Here the CDR3 DNA reads TGTGCCACGACGTGGGGCTCTGGAAACACCATATATTTT. Translation: CATTWGSGNTIYF. V and J are TRBV11-2 and TRBJ1-3; D is ambiguous. Germline V gene lookup returns CDR1 SGHAT and CDR2 FQNNGV. This CDR3 is 13 amino acids long. V was shortened by 10 bases and J by 0 bases, with 10 bases between the two germline ends.

This rearrangement joins TRBV6-1 to TRBJ2-7, with D tentatively TRBD1 or TRBD2 (5 bases each). V lost 5 bases to trimming and J lost 2 bases, with 16 bases between them. The CDR3 has 15 residues. CDR1 and CDR2 from the germline V gene are MNHNS and SASEGT. The CDR3 here is CASSKPGTLTYEQYF. CDR3 bases: TGTGCCAGCAGTAAGCCCGGGACCCTGACCTACGAGCAGTACTTC.

This clonotype appeared a few times. The CDR3 loop is CASRGTGVSYEQYF. CDR3 coding DNA: TGTGCCAGCCGGGGGACAGGGGTGTCCTACGAGCAGTACTTC. This chain uses TRBV6-1 with TRBJ2-7; 10 nucleotides align to TRBD1. The germline gives CDR1 MNHNS, CDR2 SASEGT. The V gene end was trimmed by 8 bases and the J gene end by 1 base; junction bases not matched to a gene: 5. This CDR3 comprises 14 residues.

This clonotype was observed a few times. This rearrangement joins TRBV5-1 to TRBJ2-2; 8 positions agree with TRBD2. Germline CDR1 SGHRS, CDR2 YFSETQ. Trimming removed 2 bases from V and 6 bases from J; junction bases left unmatched: 6. The CDR3 consists of 15 residues. CDR3 sequence reads: CASSLSLAVSGELFF. CDR3 coding DNA: TGCGCCAGCAGCTTATCACTAGCGGTGTCCGGGGAGCTGTTTTTT.

The chain carries TRBV24-1 and TRBJ2-5, with D unclear. Between the trimmed V and J ends, which lost 4 bases and 4 bases, there was a span of 12 bases. The CDR3 extends over 14 amino acids. Germline values: CDR1 KGHDR, CDR2 SFDVKD. In nucleotides, the CDR3 is TGTGCCACCAGTGAGGCGCATCGGTCAGAGACCCAGTACTTC. It is translated as CATSEAHRSETQYF.

The chain is built from TRBV5-1 and TRBJ2-2, with no clear D. The CDR3 has 13 amino acids. V lost 2 bases and J 5 bases, leaving 7 bases between the germline ends. The germline V gene has CDR1 SGHRS and CDR2 YFSETQ. The CDR3 protein is CASSFGKTGELFF. CDR3 sequence (DNA): TGCGCCAGCAGCTTTGGAAAGACCGGGGAGCTGTTTTTT.

This clonotype was observed a handful of times. This chain uses TRBV5-1 with TRBJ2-1; D is possibly TRBD2 (6 bases). CDR1 SGHRS and CDR2 YFSETQ come from the germline V gene. The CDR3 covers 15 residues. V gave up 5 bases and J gave up 3 bases, with 15 bases separating them. CDR3 DNA: TGCGCCAGCAGGGAGGCGCTAGCGCTCTACAATGAGCAGTTCTTC. Protein sequence: CASREALALYNEQFF.

Only a few counts were recorded for this clonotype. The chain combines TRBV30 with TRBJ2-1; possibly TRBD2 for D (5 bases). V dropped 0 bases and J dropped 6 bases, with 12 bases sitting between them. Germline assignment: CDR1 GTSNPN and CDR2 SVGIG (reference sequence). The CDR3 runs to 14 residues. The CDR3 DNA reads as TGTGCCTGGAGTGTCGGTGGGAGTTCCAATGAGCAGTTCTTC. Translation gives CAWSVGGSSNEQFF.

This clonotype was observed many times. This chain joins TRBV28 and TRBJ2-4; unclear D gene. Germline CDR1 and CDR2: MDHEN and SYDVKM. The length of the CDR3 is 14 residues. V was clipped by 5 bases and J by 0 bases, with 8 bases between them. CDR3 in DNA: TGTGCCAGCAGTACACTACTAGCCAAAAACATTCAGTACTTC. The encoded protein is CASSTLLAKNIQYF.

Many counts were recorded for this clonotype. This sequence joins TRBV2 and TRBJ1-2; 8 nucleotides align to TRBD1. V trimming: 3 bases; J trimming: 4 bases; junction bases outside the gene matches: 4. CDR1 is SNHLY and CDR2 is FYNNEI in the germline V gene. CDR3 size: 14 residues. CDR3 DNA: TGTGCCAGCAGTGATACAGGGGGGGCCTATGGCTACACCTTC. Translating it yields CASSDTGGAYGYTF.

The gene calls are TRBV28 and TRBJ2-5; perhaps D is TRBD1 or TRBD2 (5 bases each). The CDR3 totals 15 residues. Trimming took off 1 base at V and 0 bases at J, with 9 bases between the two ends. Germline V gene data show CDR1 as MDHEN and CDR2 as SYDVKM. Here the CDR3 DNA reads TGTGCCAGCAGTTTATTGGGGGTCGACCAAGAGACCCAGTACTTC. This codes for CASSLLGVDQETQYF.

This chain links TRBV6-5 with TRBJ2-3; the match to TRBD2 covers 7 bases. The V gene end was trimmed by 3 bases and the J gene end by 5 bases; junction bases not matched to a gene: 5. The CDR3 runs to 14 residues. The germline V gene encodes CDR1 MNHEY and CDR2 SVGAGI. The CDR3 spells CASSYGLAEDTQYF. The CDR3 nucleotides read TGTGCCAGCAGTTATGGGCTAGCGGAAGATACGCAGTATTTT.

The V and J genes are TRBV11-2 and TRBJ1-3, with 8 positions matching TRBD1. The V gene's germline CDR1 is SGHAT and CDR2 FQNNGV. CDR3 size: 15 residues. Trimming at V came to 3 bases and at J to 4 bases, leaving 5 bases not matched to a gene. The DNA of the CDR3 is TGTGCCAGCAGCTTTCACAGGGGGACGGGAAACACCATATATTTT. Its protein is CASSFHRGTGNTIYF. The variable domain in full, completed from reference TRBV11-2 and TRBJ1-3, reads EAGVAQSPRYKIIEKRQSVAFWCNPISGHATLYWYQQILGQGPKLLIQFQNNGVVDDSQLPKDRFSAERLKGVDSTLKIQPAKLEDSAVYLCASSFHRGTGNTIYFGEGSWLTVV.

This clonotype has just a few counts. This chain connects TRBV20-1 to TRBJ2-5; 7 nucleotides agree with TRBD2. Germline V gene data show CDR1 as DFQATT and CDR2 as SNEGSKA (reference sequence). The CDR3 spans 14 residues. Trimming at V came to 4 bases and at J to 7 bases, leaving 12 bases not matched to a gene. The DNA of the CDR3 is TGCAGTGCTACCCTTAGCGGGCCCGGGGGGACCCAGTACTTC. Its protein product is CSATLSGPGGTQYF.

V and J are TRBV19 and TRBJ2-1, with 12 positions matching TRBD2. After removal of 5 bases from V and 4 bases from J, the junction contained 6 bases not matched to a gene. The CDR3 length is 16 residues. CDR1 and CDR2 (germline): LNHDA, SQIVND (reference sequence). CDR3 nucleotides: TGTGCCAGTAGTTTGTCGACTAGCGGGAGTTACAATGAGCAGTTCTTC. Its protein is CASSLSTSGSYNEQFF.

This clonotype was seen ten or more times. The rearrangement uses TRBV6-1 and TRBJ1-5; D remains ambiguous. Looked up from germline, CDR1 is MNHNS and CDR2 is SASEGT. Trimming cost V 7 bases and J 5 bases, with 9 bases left between them. The CDR3 runs 12 residues. This CDR3 is CASTEGYQPQHF. The CDR3 DNA sequence: TGTGCCAGCACCGAGGGTTATCAGCCCCAGCATTTT.

This clonotype was seen at least ten times. The rearrangement links TRBV2 to TRBJ2-7, with no clear D. This CDR3 region has 13 residues. The germline V and J ends were trimmed by 1 base and 1 base, with 5 bases remaining between them. From germline, CDR1 is SNHLY and CDR2 FYNNEI. The CDR3 reads CASSEVQSYEQYF. The DNA of the CDR3 is TGTGCCAGCAGTGAAGTCCAATCCTACGAGCAGTACTTC.

This clonotype was seen repeatedly, ten times or more. The gene calls are TRBV30 and TRBJ2-5, with 8 bases fitting TRBD2. CDR3 length: 15 residues. CDR1 GTSNPN and CDR2 SVGIG come from the germline V gene (reference sequence). Trimming took 3 bases from V and 3 from J; bases not matched to a gene: 9. The CDR3 loop is CAWRITGTREETQYF. CDR3 DNA: TGTGCCTGGAGGATTACCGGGACTAGAGAAGAGACCCAGTACTTC.

This clonotype was recorded at least ten times. The J gene is TRBJ2-3, the V gene TRBV12-3 or TRBV12-4; D not certain. This CDR3 has 17 amino acids. Between the trimmed V and J ends, which lost 5 bases and 0 bases, there was a span of 18 bases. CDR3 residues: CASSTPIVGLSTDTQYF. DNA of the CDR3: TGTGCCAGCAGTACCCCCATTGTGGGTCTCAGCACAGATACGCAGTATTTT.